This TCR beta chain originates from a study of technical replicates of blood from a handful of donors. Measured with immunoSEQ multiplex PCR; TCRdb has only the in-frame clones, and not every one. This table holds 80,000 to 95,000 clones, under 95% found once. The CDR3 has 16 residues. Looked up from germline, CDR1 is WNHNN and CDR2 is SYGVQD (reference sequence). Unmatched junction bases numbered 7, after V lost 5 bases and J lost 0 bases. The TCR comes from a human donor in good health. Sequenced: T cells isolated from PBMCs. V gene TRBV10-1 combines with J gene TRBJ2-4; 7 positions agree with TRBD1. CDR3 DNA sequence: TGCGCCAGCAGTCCGGACAGGCCTCTAGCCAAAAACATTCAGTACTTC. This sequence encodes CASSPDRPLAKNIQYF.